The 7 T cell receptor beta chains listed next were all sequenced from one sample in a study of T cell changes during pregnancy in multiple sclerosis. Here immunoSEQ multiplex PCR was the method, and the copy in TCRdb shows in-frame clones only, minus some. The sample has roughly 48,000 clones; 88% are singletons. Sequences were derived from CD4+ T cells from peripheral blood mononuclear cells, sampled in the second trimester of pregnancy. The receptor set was obtained from a female donor with multiple sclerosis, enrolled in a pregnancy study.

The chain employs TRBV2 and TRBJ2-7; 7 nucleotides align to TRBD2. Germline-derived CDR1 and CDR2 are SNHLY and FYNNEI. The CDR3 totals 15 residues. J gave up 2 bases and V 2 bases, and 6 bases lay outside the gene matches. As DNA, the CDR3 is TGTGCCAGCAGTGAACAGCTCGCGGGGGCCTACGAGCAGTACTTC. It yields the protein CASSEQLAGAYEQYF.

This clone has just one count. The same CDR3 can be traced to other DNA sequences in this sample. The V call is TRBV12-5, the J call TRBJ2-7; 8 nucleotides line up with TRBD1. Germline V gives CDR1 LGHNT, CDR2 FRNRAP. The CDR3 spans 13 residues. J lost 4 bases, V lost 1 base, and 0 bases had no gene match. CDR3 sequence (DNA): TGTGCTAGTGGTTTGGACAGGGGGTACGAGCAGTACTTC. Amino acid sequence: CASGLDRGYEQYF.

V gene TRBV27 combines with J gene TRBJ2-7, with D unclear. CDR1 is MNHEY and CDR2 is SMNVEV in the germline V gene (reference sequence). Trimming took 6 bases from V and 2 from J, leaving 5 bases between them. This CDR3 region has 11 residues. This CDR3 is CASRGPYEQYF. DNA for the CDR3: TGTGCCAGCAGGGGCCCCTACGAGCAGTACTTC.

The gene calls are TRBV7-9 and TRBJ1-2; D not certain. The CDR3 totals 14 residues. Trimming removed 4 bases at V and 4 bases at J, with 13 bases between. Germline V gives CDR1 SEHNR, CDR2 FQNEAQ (reference sequence). Here the CDR3 reads CASSSRGQVYGYTF. DNA of the CDR3: TGTGCCAGCAGCTCACGCGGGCAGGTCTATGGCTACACCTTC.

This chain uses TRBV6-5 with TRBJ2-1; tentatively, D is TRBD1 (6 bases). Germline V gene data show CDR1 as MNHEY and CDR2 as SVGAGI. This CDR3 comprises 10 residues. Trimming removed 10 bases at V and 8 bases at J, with 9 bases between. CDR3 sequence: CATGAYEQFF. The DNA of the CDR3 is TGTGCCACAGGGGCGTATGAGCAGTTCTTC.

This clone was recorded only once. The chain joins TRBV20-1 to TRBJ1-1; tentative D call: TRBD1 (5 bases). There are 11 residues in the CDR3. Per germline, CDR1 DFQATT and CDR2 SNEGSKA (reference sequence). V shed 8 bases and J shed 5 bases, with 12 bases lying between them. The CDR3 reads CSTGGGTEAFF. CDR3 nucleotides: TGCAGTACGGGGGGGGGAACTGAAGCTTTCTTT.

This chain joins TRBV28 and TRBJ2-7, with TRBD1 matching over 8 bases. The V and J ends lost 5 bases and 3 bases, in that order; junction bases with no gene match: 3. Germline CDR1 is MDHEN and CDR2 is SYDVKM. This CDR3 spans 13 amino acids. The CDR3 reads CASSPGQGYEQYF. The CDR3 DNA reads TGTGCCAGCAGTCCCGGACAGGGCTACGAGCAGTACTTC.